Below are 21 T cell receptor beta chains sequenced from a single sample in a study of patients and donors after allogeneic stem cell transplantation. TCRdb itself ran the RT-PCR reads through MiXCR, one entry per CDR3 protein. The repertoire holds about 200,000 distinct CDR3 sequences, with around 40% as singletons. The specimen was blood, either unsorted or a sorted T cell fraction (not recorded which). The receptors stem from a human donor who was either an allogeneic HSCT recipient or a stem cell or donor lymphocyte infusion donor (not recorded which). It is not recorded whose cells these are; they may come from a transplant donor.

The CDR3 is CSARGGRANTEAFF. CDR3 nucleotides: TGCAGTGCTAGAGGGGGCAGGGCGAACACTGAAGCTTTCTTT. V gene TRBV20-1 combines with J gene TRBJ1-1; a possible D gene is TRBD1 (5 bases). Trimming left V 1 base short and J 1 base short, with 10 bases between. The germline V gene has CDR1 DFQATT and CDR2 SNEGSKA (reference sequence). The CDR3 sequence is 14 residues long.

The chain employs TRBV6-4 and TRBJ2-1, with D tentatively TRBD2 (6 bases). Germline assignment: CDR1 MRHNA and CDR2 SNTAGT. This CDR3 has 16 residues. The ends were cut back, 4 bases at V and 2 bases at J, with 15 bases in the middle. The CDR3 here is CASSASRGLAYNEQFF. The CDR3 nucleotides read TGTGCCAGCAGTGCCTCCCGGGGGTTGGCCTACAATGAGCAGTTCTTC.

In this sample, this clonotype turned up a few times. This chain links TRBV6-5 with TRBJ1-2; unclear D gene. From germline, CDR1 is MNHEY and CDR2 SVGAGI. The CDR3 length is 11 residues. The V end lost 5 bases, the J end lost 9 bases, and 10 bases lay between the germline ends. CDR3 sequence: CASSAGQRYTF. The CDR3 nucleotides read TGTGCCAGCAGTGCGGGTCAGCGCTACACCTTC.

In its sample, this clonotype was seen once. CDR3: CASRTAGESDTQYF. Written as DNA, the CDR3 is TGTGCCAGCAGGACGGCGGGGGAATCTGATACGCAGTATTTT. V gene TRBV5-8 combines with J gene TRBJ2-3; TRBD2 matches 7 bases. J was trimmed by 6 bases and V by 5 bases; bases with no gene match: 9. CDR1 and CDR2 from the germline V gene are SGHTS and YDEGEE. The CDR3 sequence is 14 residues long.

This clonotype was found once. No conserved phenylalanine or tryptophan is present at the end of the CDR3, so a read error is the likely explanation. This chain links TRBV28 with TRBJ1-5, with D hard to call. The CDR3 is 15 amino acids. V lost 5 bases and J 2 bases, leaving 13 bases between the germline ends. Germline CDR1 MDHEN, CDR2 SYDVKM. Here the CDR3 reads CASSLGLGRNQPQHS. The CDR3 DNA reads as TGTGCCAGCAGTCTCGGGTTAGGACGCAATCAGCCCCAGCATTCT.

The sample holds a few counts of this clonotype. This sequence joins TRBV4-2 and TRBJ1-6; D unresolved. Trimming stripped 4 bases from V and 8 bases from J, with 6 bases between. Germline CDR1 and CDR2: LGHNA and YNFKEQ. The CDR3 is 12 residues long. CDR3 DNA sequence: TGTGCCAGCAGCCCTAGATATTCACCCCTCCACTTT. Its protein is CASSPRYSPLHF.

This clonotype was detected a few times. V usage is TRBV20-1 and J usage is TRBJ1-1; no reliable D call. Germline V gene data show CDR1 as DFQATT and CDR2 as SNEGSKA (reference sequence). V lost 1 base and J 0 bases, leaving 9 bases between the germline ends. This CDR3 is built from 14 residues. The CDR3 reads CSARVTPLNTEAFF. For the CDR3, the DNA is TGCAGTGCTAGAGTGACACCATTGAACACTGAAGCTTTCTTT.

The J gene is TRBJ2-7, the V gene TRBV5-1; D gene unclear. The CDR3 sequence is 12 residues long. Trimming removed 0 bases at V and 6 bases at J, with 7 bases between. Looked up from germline, CDR1 is SGHRS and CDR2 is YFSETQ. The CDR3 bases are TGCGCCAGCAGCTTGGTCGACGGCGAGCAGTACTTC. Protein sequence: CASSLVDGEQYF. The full variable domain, with the rest looked up from reference TRBV5-1 and TRBJ2-7, is KAGVTQTPRYLIKTRGQQVTLSCSPISGHRSVSWYQQTPGQGLQFLFEYFSETQRNKGNFPGRFSGRQFSNSRSEMNVSTLELGDSALYLCASSLVDGEQYFGPGTRLTVT.

The rearrangement uses TRBV9 and TRBJ2-3; TRBD1 is a possible D gene (5 bases). With 4 bases removed from V and 3 bases from J, the gap between germline ends came to 18 bases. The V gene's germline CDR1 is SGDLS and CDR2 YYNGEE. The CDR3 length is 16 residues. The CDR3 here is CASSPRGQGMTDTQYF. The DNA for the CDR3 is TGTGCCAGCAGCCCCCGTGGGCAGGGTATGACAGATACGCAGTATTTT.

The table lists this clonotype with a count of one. CDR3 protein: CASSLIEGGELFF. The CDR3 DNA follows: TGTGCCAGCAGCCTGATTGAGGGCGGGGAGCTGTTTTTT. J is TRBJ2-2 and V is TRBV27, with a tentative D call TRBD2 (5 bases). CDR3 length: 13 residues. Trimming took off 6 bases at V and 7 bases at J, with 12 bases between the two ends. Germline CDR1 is MNHEY and CDR2 is SMNVEV (reference sequence).

This clonotype has more than one count but fewer than ten. The genes are TRBV12-3 or TRBV12-4 and TRBJ1-3; D possibly corresponds to TRBD1 (5 bases). V lost 5 bases and J 0 bases, leaving 14 bases between the germline ends. There are 16 residues in the CDR3. The CDR3 protein is CASSAGQVFSGNTIYF. For the CDR3, the DNA is TGTGCCAGCAGTGCTGGACAAGTCTTCTCTGGAAACACCATATATTTT.

The chain joins TRBV27 to TRBJ2-2; D may be TRBD1 (5 bases). Per germline, CDR1 MNHEY and CDR2 SMNVEV (reference sequence). Trimming shortened V by 6 bases and J by 4 bases, and 12 bases separated the two germline ends. The CDR3 has 14 amino acids. Here the CDR3 DNA reads TGTGCCAGCAGGCCCCGACAGATCACCGGGGAGCTGTTTTTT. It is translated as CASRPRQITGELFF.

The sample holds a few counts of this clonotype. V usage is TRBV20-1 and J usage is TRBJ2-3, with D unresolved. CDR1 and CDR2 (germline): DFQATT, SNEGSKA (reference sequence). Between the trimmed V and J ends, which lost 5 bases and 0 bases, there was a span of 12 bases. The CDR3 has 14 amino acids. CDR3 residues: CSAAMTASTDTQYF. The CDR3, as DNA: TGCAGTGCTGCCATGACGGCTAGCACAGATACGCAGTATTTT.

The genes are TRBV5-1 and TRBJ1-2; D unclear. The germline V and J ends were trimmed by 0 bases and 7 bases, with 7 bases remaining between them. This CDR3 region has 12 residues. Germline CDR1 and CDR2: SGHRS and YFSETQ. CDR3: CASSLEALGYTF. Written as DNA, the CDR3 is TGCGCCAGCAGCTTGGAGGCGCTTGGCTACACCTTC.

V is TRBV20-1 and J is TRBJ2-1; perhaps TRBD2 as D (6 bases). Germline V gene lookup returns CDR1 DFQATT and CDR2 SNEGSKA (reference sequence). This CDR3 has 15 amino acids. V shed 3 bases and J shed 3 bases, with 15 bases lying between them. The CDR3, as DNA: TGCAGTGCTAGTTTCGGGGGAGACTACTACAATGAGCAGTTCTTC. This gives the protein CSASFGGDYYNEQFF.

The rearrangement uses TRBV7-3 and TRBJ2-3; 7 bases map to TRBD2. The CDR3 is 16 residues long. V was clipped by 5 bases and J by 1 base; unmatched bases: 9. Germline V gene sequence: CDR1 SGHTA, CDR2 FQGTGA. The CDR3 sequence: CASSRNSGGGTDTQYF. The CDR3 region has the DNA TGTGCCAGCAGCCGCAACTCGGGGGGAGGCACAGATACGCAGTATTTT.

This clonotype was counted between two and nine times. The chain couples TRBV5-5 to TRBJ2-7, with 7 bases that match TRBD1. Unmatched junction bases numbered 12, after V lost 0 bases and J lost 3 bases. The CDR3 length is 17 residues. CDR1 is SGHKS, CDR2 YYEKEE, per germline (reference sequence). In DNA, the CDR3 is TGTGCCAGCAGCTTGGGCCCCGGGACAGAGCTACTCTACGAGCAGTACTTC. This translates into CASSLGPGTELLYEQYF. Based on the CDR3 plus reference TRBV5-5 and TRBJ2-7, the full variable domain is DAGVTQSPTHLIKTRGQQVTLRCSPISGHKSVSWYQQVLGQGPQFIFQYYEKEERGRGNFPDRFSARQFPNYSSELNVNALLLGDSALYLCASSLGPGTELLYEQYFGPGTRLTVT.

The chain joins TRBV7-2 to TRBJ1-3; D unresolved. CDR1 and CDR2 from the germline V gene are SGHTA and FQGNSA. This CDR3 is built from 12 residues. Trimming shortened V by 5 bases and J by 2 bases, and 4 bases separated the two germline ends. The DNA of the CDR3 is TGTGCCAGCAGCGACACTGGAAACACCATATATTTT. Translating gives CASSDTGNTIYF.

The chain uses TRBV27 and TRBJ2-1; the D call may be TRBD1 or TRBD2 (6 bases each). Trimming took off 7 bases at V and 9 bases at J, with 13 bases between the two ends. This CDR3 is built from 12 residues. The germline CDR1 and CDR2 sequences are MNHEY and SMNVEV (reference sequence). CDR3 amino acids: CASITGRGEQFF. CDR3 coding DNA: TGTGCCAGCATCACAGGGCGGGGTGAGCAGTTCTTC.

This clonotype was observed a few times. This sequence joins TRBV29-1 and TRBJ2-7; 11 positions match TRBD2. V dropped 4 bases and J dropped 4; count of bases not matched to a gene: 6. Per germline, CDR1 SQVTM and CDR2 ANQGSEA. This CDR3 is 14 amino acids long. CDR3 amino acids: CSVASGGPPYEQYF. The CDR3 nucleotides read TGCAGCGTTGCTAGCGGGGGGCCGCCTTACGAGCAGTACTTC.

The chain links TRBV5-1 to TRBJ2-1; TRBD2 might be the D (5 bases). There are 14 residues in the CDR3. CDR1 is SGHRS, CDR2 YFSETQ, per germline. V lost 5 bases and J 10 bases, leaving 19 bases between the germline ends. The CDR3 DNA sequence: TGCGCCAGCAGACTTGCCGGGATTCCGGGGGAGCAGTTCTTC. It is translated as CASRLAGIPGEQFF.